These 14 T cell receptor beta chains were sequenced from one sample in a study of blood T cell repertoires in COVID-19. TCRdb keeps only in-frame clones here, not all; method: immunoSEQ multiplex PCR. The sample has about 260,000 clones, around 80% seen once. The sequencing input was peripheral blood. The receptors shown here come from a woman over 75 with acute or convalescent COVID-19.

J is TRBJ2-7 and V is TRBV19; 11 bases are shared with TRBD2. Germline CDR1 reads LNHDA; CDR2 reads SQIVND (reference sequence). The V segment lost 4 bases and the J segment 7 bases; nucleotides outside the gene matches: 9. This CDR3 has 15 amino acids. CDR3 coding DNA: TGTGCCAGTAGTAAGACTAGCGGGACGGTCGGGGAGCAGTACTTC. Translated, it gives CASSKTSGTVGEQYF.

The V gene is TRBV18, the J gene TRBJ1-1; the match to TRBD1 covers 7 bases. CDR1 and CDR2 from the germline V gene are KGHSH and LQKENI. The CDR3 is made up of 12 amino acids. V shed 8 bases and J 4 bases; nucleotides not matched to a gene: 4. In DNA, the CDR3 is TGTGCCAGCGCGACAGGGCCCACTGAAGCTTTCTTT. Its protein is CASATGPTEAFF.

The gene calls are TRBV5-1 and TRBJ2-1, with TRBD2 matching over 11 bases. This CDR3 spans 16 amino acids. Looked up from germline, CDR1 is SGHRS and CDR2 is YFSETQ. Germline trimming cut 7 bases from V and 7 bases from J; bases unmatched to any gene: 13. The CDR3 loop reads CASLQVRASGRNEQFF. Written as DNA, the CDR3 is TGCGCCAGCCTCCAGGTCAGGGCTAGCGGGAGGAATGAGCAGTTCTTC.

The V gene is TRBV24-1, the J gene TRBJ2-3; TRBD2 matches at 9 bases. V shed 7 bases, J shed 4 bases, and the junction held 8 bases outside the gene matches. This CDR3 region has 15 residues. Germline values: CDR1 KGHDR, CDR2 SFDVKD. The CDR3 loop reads CATSPALAGADTQYF. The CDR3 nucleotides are TGTGCCACCAGCCCCGCGTTAGCGGGAGCAGATACGCAGTATTTT.

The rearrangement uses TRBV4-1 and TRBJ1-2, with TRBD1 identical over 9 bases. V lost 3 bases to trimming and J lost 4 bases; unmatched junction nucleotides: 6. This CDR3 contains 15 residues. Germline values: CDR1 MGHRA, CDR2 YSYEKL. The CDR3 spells CASSHPGTGPYGYTF. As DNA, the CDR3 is TGCGCCAGCAGCCACCCTGGGACAGGGCCCTATGGCTACACCTTC.

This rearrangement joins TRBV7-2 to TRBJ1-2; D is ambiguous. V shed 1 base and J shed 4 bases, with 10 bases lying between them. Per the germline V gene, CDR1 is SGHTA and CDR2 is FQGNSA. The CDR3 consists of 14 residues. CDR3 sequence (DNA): TGTGCCAGCAGCTTAGGTGGCGGATCCTATGGCTACACCTTC. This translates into CASSLGGGSYGYTF.

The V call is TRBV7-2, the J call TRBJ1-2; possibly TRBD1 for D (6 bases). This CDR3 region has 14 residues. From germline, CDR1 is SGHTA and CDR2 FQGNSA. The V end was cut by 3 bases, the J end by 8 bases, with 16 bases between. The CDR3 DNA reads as TGTGCCAGCAGCTTCCTCCCGGCAGGGGACGGCTACACCTTC. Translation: CASSFLPAGDGYTF.

Here the CDR3 reads CASSLEFYGYTF. The DNA of the CDR3 is TGTGCCAGCAGTTTAGAGTTCTATGGCTACACCTTC. The rearrangement joins TRBV28 to TRBJ1-2; no clear D gene. The CDR3 spans 12 residues. Germline values: CDR1 MDHEN, CDR2 SYDVKM. Trimming removed 2 bases at V and 4 bases at J, with 5 bases between.

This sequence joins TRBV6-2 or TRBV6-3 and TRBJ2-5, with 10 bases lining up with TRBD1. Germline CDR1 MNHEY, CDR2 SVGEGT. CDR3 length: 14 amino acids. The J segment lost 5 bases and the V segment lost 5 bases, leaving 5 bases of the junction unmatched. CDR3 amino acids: CASSPGTGVETQYF. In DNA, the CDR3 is TGTGCCAGCAGTCCCGGGACAGGGGTGGAGACCCAGTACTTC.

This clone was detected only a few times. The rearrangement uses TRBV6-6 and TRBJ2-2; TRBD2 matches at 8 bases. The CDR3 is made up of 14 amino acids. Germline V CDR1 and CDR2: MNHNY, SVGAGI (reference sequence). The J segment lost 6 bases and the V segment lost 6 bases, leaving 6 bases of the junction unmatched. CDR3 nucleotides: TGTGCCAGCAGGAGGACTAGCTCGGCCGGGGAGCTGTTTTTT. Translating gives CASRRTSSAGELFF.

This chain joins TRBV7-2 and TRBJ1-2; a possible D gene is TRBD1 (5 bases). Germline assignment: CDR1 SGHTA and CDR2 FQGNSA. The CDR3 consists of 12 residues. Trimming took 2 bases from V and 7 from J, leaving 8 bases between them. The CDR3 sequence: CASSLYRSGYTF. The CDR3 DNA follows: TGTGCCAGCAGCTTATACAGGTCTGGCTACACCTTC.

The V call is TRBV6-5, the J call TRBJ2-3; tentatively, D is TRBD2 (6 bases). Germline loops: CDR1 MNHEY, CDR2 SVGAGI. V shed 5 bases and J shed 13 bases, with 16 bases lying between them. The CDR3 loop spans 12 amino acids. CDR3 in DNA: TGTGCCAGCAGTCCCGCGGGGATTGTTGAGTATTTT. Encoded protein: CASSPAGIVEYF.

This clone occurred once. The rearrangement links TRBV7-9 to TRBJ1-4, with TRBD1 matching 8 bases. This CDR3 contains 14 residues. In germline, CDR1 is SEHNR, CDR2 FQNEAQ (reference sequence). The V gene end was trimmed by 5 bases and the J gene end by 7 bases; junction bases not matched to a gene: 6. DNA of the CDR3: TGTGCCAGCAGCGTCGACAGGGGTGCTGAAAAACTGTTTTTT. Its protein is CASSVDRGAEKLFF.

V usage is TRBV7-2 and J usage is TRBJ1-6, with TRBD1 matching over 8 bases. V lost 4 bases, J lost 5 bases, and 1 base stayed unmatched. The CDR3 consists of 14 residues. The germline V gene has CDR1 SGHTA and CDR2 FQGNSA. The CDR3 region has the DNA TGTGCCAGCAGCTACAGGGGGAATAATTCACCCCTCCACTTT. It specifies CASSYRGNNSPLHF.